This entry concerns a single T cell receptor (beta chain). Followed longitudinally, the Seattle patients had been enrolled during active infection. How the authors handled the data: Amplification of reference gene primers was used by the study to estimate nucleated cell counts. Method: immunoSEQ multiplex PCR; TCRdb's copy keeps in-frame clones and lacks some. V, J and clone size derive from that table, while D and trimming were established from the DNA sequence. The table includes about 180,000 clones, around four fifths detected once. The sample belongs to a study of blood T cell repertoires in COVID-19. Looking at the study overall: Specimens from acute and convalescent COVID-19 originated in the United States, Italy and Spain. From T cells, B-cell-depleted T cells, or PBMCs came the material, which was cDNA or gDNA.

Unmatched junction bases numbered 5, after V lost 3 bases and J lost 7 bases. The CDR3 length is 14 residues. The germline CDR1 and CDR2 sequences are SGHTA and FQGNSA. The J gene is TRBJ2-1, the V gene TRBV7-2; the match to TRBD1 covers 8 bases. This receptor was identified in a woman aged 70-85 years with COVID-19, enrolled during active disease. Input material: peripheral blood. CDR3 in DNA: TGTGCCAGCAGCTTGACACAGGGGGGTAATGAGCAGTTCTTC. Its protein is CASSLTQGGNEQFF.